This T cell receptor (beta chain) was recorded in a study of OX40 agonist ivuxolimab in advanced cancers. Study in general: Partial responses were seen in three patients, one with hepatocellular carcinoma and two with cutaneous melanoma.

Broader study findings: CD4+ and CD8+ blood T cells expanded clonally by week 6 at 0.1 to 3.0 mg/kg. The investigators did not determine what antigen specificity the expanded peripheral T cells had.

Germline-derived CDR1 and CDR2 are MNHEY and SMNVEV (reference sequence). V shed 6 bases and J shed 6 bases, with 9 bases lying between them. CDR3 size: 12 residues. Blood samples were obtained at baseline, cycle 4 day 1, and cycle 7 day 1. The table came from immunoSEQ multiplex PCR; TCRdb's copy has only in-frame clones and leaves some out. The sample shows tens of thousands of clones, about 85% of them seen only once. On this clone itself: Antigen: not known.

This chain uses TRBV27 with TRBJ2-1; D may be TRBD2 (5 bases). The clonotype originates from an adult with an advanced solid tumor such as melanoma, head and neck, liver or kidney cancer. Sequenced here: CD4+ or CD8+ T cells sorted from blood, sampled in a trial of the OX40 agonist ivuxolimab. The CDR3 DNA reads as TGTGCCAGCAGGAAGACTATCAATGAGCAGTTCTTC. This gives the protein CASRKTINEQFF.